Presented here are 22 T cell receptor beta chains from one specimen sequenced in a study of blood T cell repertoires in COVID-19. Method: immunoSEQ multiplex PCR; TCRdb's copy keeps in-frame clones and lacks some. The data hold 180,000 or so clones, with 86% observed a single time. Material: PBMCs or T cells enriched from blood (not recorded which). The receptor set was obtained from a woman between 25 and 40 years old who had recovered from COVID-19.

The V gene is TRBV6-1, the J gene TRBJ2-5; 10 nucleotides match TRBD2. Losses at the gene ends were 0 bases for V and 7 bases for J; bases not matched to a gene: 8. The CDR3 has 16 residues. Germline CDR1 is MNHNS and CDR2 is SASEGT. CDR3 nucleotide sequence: TGTGCCAGCAGTGAAGCACTAGCGGGGAGGGGGGGGACCCAGTACTTC. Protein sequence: CASSEALAGRGGTQYF.

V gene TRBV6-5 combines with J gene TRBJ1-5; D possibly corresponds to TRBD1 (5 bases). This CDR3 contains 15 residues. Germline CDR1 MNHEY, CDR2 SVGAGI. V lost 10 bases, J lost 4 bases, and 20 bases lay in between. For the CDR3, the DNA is TGTGCCACCAGATTGGGGACTCGATTGAATCAGCCCCAGCATTTT. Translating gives CATRLGTRLNQPQHF.

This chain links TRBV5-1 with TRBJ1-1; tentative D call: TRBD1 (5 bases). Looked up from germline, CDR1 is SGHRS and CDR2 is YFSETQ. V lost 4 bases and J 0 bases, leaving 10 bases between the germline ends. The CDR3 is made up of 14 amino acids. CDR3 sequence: CASSPGHMNTEAFF. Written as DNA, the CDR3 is TGCGCCAGCAGCCCCGGACACATGAACACTGAAGCTTTCTTT.

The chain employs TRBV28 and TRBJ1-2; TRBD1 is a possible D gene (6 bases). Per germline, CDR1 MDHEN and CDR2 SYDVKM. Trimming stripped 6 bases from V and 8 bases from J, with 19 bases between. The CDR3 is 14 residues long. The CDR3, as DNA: TGTGCCAGCAGCAAGGGGGGGGCTAAGGTGGGCTACACCTTC. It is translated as CASSKGGAKVGYTF.

Written as DNA, the CDR3 is TGTGCCAGCAGTTACTTCGGACAGGGATCCGGGGAGCTGTTTTTT. The encoded protein is CASSYFGQGSGELFF. V gene TRBV6-5 combines with J gene TRBJ2-2; TRBD1 agrees at 8 bases. CDR3 length: 15 residues. CDR1 and CDR2 from the germline V gene are MNHEY and SVGAGI. With V trimmed by 1 base and J by 6 bases, 4 bases remained unmatched.

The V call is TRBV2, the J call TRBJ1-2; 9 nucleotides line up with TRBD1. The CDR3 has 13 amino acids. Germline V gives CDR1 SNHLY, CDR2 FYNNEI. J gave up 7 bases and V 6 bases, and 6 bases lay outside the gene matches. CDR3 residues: CASSAGTGLGYTF. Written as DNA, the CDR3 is TGTGCCAGCAGCGCTGGGACAGGGCTTGGCTACACCTTC.

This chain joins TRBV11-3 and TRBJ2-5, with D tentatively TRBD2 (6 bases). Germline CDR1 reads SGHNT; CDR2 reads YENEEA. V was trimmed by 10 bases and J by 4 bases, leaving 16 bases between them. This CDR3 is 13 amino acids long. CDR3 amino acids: CANEEGLRETQYF. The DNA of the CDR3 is TGTGCCAACGAGGAGGGCCTACGAGAGACCCAGTACTTC.

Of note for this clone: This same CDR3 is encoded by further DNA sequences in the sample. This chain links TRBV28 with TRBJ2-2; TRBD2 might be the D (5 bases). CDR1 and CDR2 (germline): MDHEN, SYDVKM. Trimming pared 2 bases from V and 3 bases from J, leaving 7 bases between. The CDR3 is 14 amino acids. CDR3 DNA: TGTGCCAGCAGTTTAAGAGGGTACACCGGGGAGCTGTTTTTT. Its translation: CASSLRGYTGELFF. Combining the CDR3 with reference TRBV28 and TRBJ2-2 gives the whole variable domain DVKVTQSSRYLVKRTGEKVFLECVQDMDHENMFWYRQDPGLGLRLIYFSYDVKMKEKGDIPEGYSVSREKKERFSLILESASTNQTSMYLCASSLRGYTGELFFGEGSRLTVL.

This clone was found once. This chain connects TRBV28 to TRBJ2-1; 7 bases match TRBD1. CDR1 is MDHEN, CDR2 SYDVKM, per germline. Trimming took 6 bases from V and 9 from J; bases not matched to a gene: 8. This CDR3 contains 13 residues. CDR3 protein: CASRATGVGEQFF. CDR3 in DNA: TGTGCCAGCAGGGCCACAGGGGTCGGTGAGCAGTTCTTC.

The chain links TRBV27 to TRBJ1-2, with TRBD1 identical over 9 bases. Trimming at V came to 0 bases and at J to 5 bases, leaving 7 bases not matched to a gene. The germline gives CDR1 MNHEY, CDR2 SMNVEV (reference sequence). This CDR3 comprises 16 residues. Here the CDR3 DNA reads TGTGCCAGCAGTTTATCTGCAACAGGGGGCGGGTATGGCTACACCTTC. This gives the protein CASSLSATGGGYGYTF.

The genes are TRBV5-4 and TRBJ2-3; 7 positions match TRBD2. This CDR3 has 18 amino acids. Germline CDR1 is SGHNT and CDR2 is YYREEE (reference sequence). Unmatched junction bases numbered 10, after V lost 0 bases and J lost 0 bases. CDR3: CASSLAGTLAGSTDTQYF. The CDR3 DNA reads TGTGCCAGCAGCTTGGCCGGGACCTTAGCGGGCAGCACAGATACGCAGTATTTT.

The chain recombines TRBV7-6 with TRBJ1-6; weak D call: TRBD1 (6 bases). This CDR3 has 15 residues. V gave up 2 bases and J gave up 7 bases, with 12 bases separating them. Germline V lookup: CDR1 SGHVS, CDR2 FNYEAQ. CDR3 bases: TGTGCCAGCAGCTTACTGGGGGCGGCGAATTCACCCCTCCACTTT. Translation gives CASSLLGAANSPLHF.

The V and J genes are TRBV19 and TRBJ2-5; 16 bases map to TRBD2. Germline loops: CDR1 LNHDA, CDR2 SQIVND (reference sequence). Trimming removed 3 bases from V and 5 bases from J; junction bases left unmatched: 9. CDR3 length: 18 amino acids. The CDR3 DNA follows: TGTGCCAGTAGTATCGATTCGGGACTAGCGGGAGGGGTGGAGACCCAGTACTTC. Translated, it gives CASSIDSGLAGGVETQYF.

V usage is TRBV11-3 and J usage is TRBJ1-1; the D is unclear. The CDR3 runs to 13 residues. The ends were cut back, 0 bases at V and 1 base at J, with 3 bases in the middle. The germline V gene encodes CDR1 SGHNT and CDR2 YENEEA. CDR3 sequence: CASSLDGNTEAFF. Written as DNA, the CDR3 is TGTGCCAGCAGCTTAGACGGGAACACTGAAGCTTTCTTT.

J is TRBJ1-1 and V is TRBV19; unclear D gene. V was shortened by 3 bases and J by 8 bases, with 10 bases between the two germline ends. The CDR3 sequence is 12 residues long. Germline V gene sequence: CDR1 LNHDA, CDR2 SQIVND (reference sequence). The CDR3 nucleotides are TGTGCCAGTAGTATCTACAGAGAAGAAGCTTTCTTT. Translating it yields CASSIYREEAFF.

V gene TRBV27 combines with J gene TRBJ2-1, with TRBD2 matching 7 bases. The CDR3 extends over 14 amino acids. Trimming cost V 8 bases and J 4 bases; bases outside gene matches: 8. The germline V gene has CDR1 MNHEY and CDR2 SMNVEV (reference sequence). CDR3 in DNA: TGTGCCAGCTCTGGCGGGAGTTGGTACAATGAGCAGTTCTTC. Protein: CASSGGSWYNEQFF.

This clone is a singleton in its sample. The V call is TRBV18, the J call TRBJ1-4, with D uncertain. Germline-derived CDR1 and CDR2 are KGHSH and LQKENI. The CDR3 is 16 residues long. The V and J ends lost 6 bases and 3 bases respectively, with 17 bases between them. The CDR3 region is CASSPPKQIPNEKLFF. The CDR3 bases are TGTGCCAGCTCTCCTCCGAAACAGATCCCTAATGAAAAACTGTTTTTT.

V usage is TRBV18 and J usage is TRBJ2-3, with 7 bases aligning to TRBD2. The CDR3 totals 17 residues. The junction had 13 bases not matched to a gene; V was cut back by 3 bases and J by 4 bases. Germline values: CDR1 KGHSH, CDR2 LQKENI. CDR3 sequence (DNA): TGTGCCAGCTCACCTCTTAAAGCGGGGAGTGGTCCAGATACGCAGTATTTT. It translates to CASSPLKAGSGPDTQYF.

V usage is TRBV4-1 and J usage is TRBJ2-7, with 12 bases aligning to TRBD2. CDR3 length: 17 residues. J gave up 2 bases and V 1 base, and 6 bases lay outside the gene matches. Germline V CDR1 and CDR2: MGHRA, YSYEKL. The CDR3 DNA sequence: TGCGCCAGCAGCCAAGTCACCGGACTAGCGGGGACCTACGAGCAGTACTTC. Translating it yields CASSQVTGLAGTYEQYF.

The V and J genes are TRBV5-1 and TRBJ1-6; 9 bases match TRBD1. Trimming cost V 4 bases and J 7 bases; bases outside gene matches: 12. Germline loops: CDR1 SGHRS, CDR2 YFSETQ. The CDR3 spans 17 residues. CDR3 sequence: CASSVGTGRLENSPLHF. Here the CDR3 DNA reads TGCGCCAGCAGCGTGGGGACAGGGAGGTTAGAGAATTCACCCCTCCACTTT.

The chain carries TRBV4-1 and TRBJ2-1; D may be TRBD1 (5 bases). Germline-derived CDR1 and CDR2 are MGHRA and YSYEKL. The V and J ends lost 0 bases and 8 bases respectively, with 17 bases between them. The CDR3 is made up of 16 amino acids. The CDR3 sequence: CASSQEGQPGEDEQFF. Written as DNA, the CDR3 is TGCGCCAGCAGCCAAGAGGGGCAACCAGGAGAGGATGAGCAGTTCTTC.

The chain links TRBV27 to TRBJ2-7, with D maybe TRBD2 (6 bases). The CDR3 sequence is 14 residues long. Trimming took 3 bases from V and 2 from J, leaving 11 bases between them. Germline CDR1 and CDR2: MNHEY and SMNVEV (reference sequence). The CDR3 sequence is CASSFGGTPYEQYF. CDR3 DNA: TGTGCCAGCAGTTTCGGCGGGACCCCCTACGAGCAGTACTTC.